The 12 T cell receptor beta chains given below trace back to one sample, sequenced in a study of blood T cell repertoires in COVID-19. This table comes from immunoSEQ multiplex PCR, and its TCRdb copy is limited to in-frame clones, with some not included. The repertoire includes more than 70,000 clones, 60% to 85% of them detected once, and more than 9% sits in the top ten. The sample taken for sequencing was peripheral blood. These TCRs come from a human donor in a cohort sampled during active COVID-19.

V gene TRBV7-2 combines with J gene TRBJ2-5, with 8 nucleotides matching TRBD2. CDR3 size: 15 residues. Germline lookup yields CDR1 SGHTA and CDR2 FQGNSA. The V segment lost 2 bases and the J segment 5 bases; nucleotides outside the gene matches: 7. The CDR3 DNA follows: TGTGCCAGCAGCTTACAGGGACTAGTGGGTGAGACCCAGTACTTC. This codes for CASSLQGLVGETQYF.

This clone was seen a handful of times. The rearrangement uses TRBV3-1 (or the pseudogene TRBV3-2) and TRBJ2-7; D is ambiguous. The V gene lost 1 base and the J gene lost 5 bases, with 6 bases spanning the gap. This CDR3 comprises 12 residues. Germline CDR1 is LGHDT and CDR2 is YNNKEL (reference sequence). The CDR3 reads CASSQGRHEQYF. The DNA of the CDR3 is TGTGCCAGCAGCCAAGGGCGGCACGAGCAGTACTTC.

V usage is TRBV27 and J usage is TRBJ2-3, with 9 bases identical to TRBD1. This CDR3 comprises 17 residues. In germline, CDR1 is MNHEY, CDR2 SMNVEV (reference sequence). Germline trimming cut 6 bases from V and 5 bases from J; bases unmatched to any gene: 15. CDR3 nucleotide sequence: TGTGCCAGCAGCCGAAGGGCCCTGGACAGGGGTAGAGATACGCAGTATTTT. It is translated as CASSRRALDRGRDTQYF.

The chain links TRBV12-3 or TRBV12-4 to TRBJ1-1, with a weak D call TRBD1 (5 bases). The V end was cut by 6 bases, the J end by 4 bases, with 12 bases between. There are 13 residues in the CDR3. CDR3 sequence: CASSLTGVTEAFF. DNA of the CDR3: TGTGCCAGCAGCCTAACAGGAGTCACTGAAGCTTTCTTT.

V is TRBV19 and J is TRBJ2-1, with 8 bases matching TRBD2. CDR3 length equals 14 residues. Per germline, CDR1 LNHDA and CDR2 SQIVND (reference sequence). The V gene end was trimmed by 7 bases and the J gene end by 4 bases; junction bases not matched to a gene: 6. CDR3 sequence reads: CASTRGGAYNEQFF. The CDR3 DNA reads as TGTGCCAGTACCCGGGGGGGAGCTTACAATGAGCAGTTCTTC.

V is TRBV18 and J is TRBJ2-6; weak D call: TRBD1 (5 bases). CDR1 and CDR2 from the germline V gene are KGHSH and LQKENI. The V end lost 6 bases, the J end lost 2 bases, and 14 bases lay between the germline ends. This CDR3 comprises 16 residues. CDR3 bases: TGTGCCAGCTCCCCATCCTCAGGGACTGGGGCCAACGTCCTGACTTTC. It codes for CASSPSSGTGANVLTF.

The chain has TRBV5-1 and TRBJ2-1; 7 bases map to TRBD1. Per the germline V gene, CDR1 is SGHRS and CDR2 is YFSETQ. V shed 3 bases, J shed 1 base, and the junction held 4 bases outside the gene matches. The CDR3 is 15 amino acids. The CDR3 spells CASSSGTVSYNEQFF. The CDR3 coding sequence is TGCGCCAGCAGCTCCGGGACAGTATCCTACAATGAGCAGTTCTTC.

This clone was seen only once. This chain links TRBV2 with TRBJ1-3; possible D gene TRBD1, 5 bases. Trimming pared 4 bases from V and 0 bases from J, leaving 7 bases between. Germline V gene data show CDR1 as SNHLY and CDR2 as FYNNEI. CDR3 length equals 14 residues. The chain's CDR3 is CASSVGGSGNTIYF. CDR3 coding DNA: TGTGCCAGCAGTGTCGGGGGCTCTGGAAACACCATATATTTT.

The V gene is TRBV5-1, the J gene TRBJ1-4; 7 bases are a match to TRBD1. This CDR3 is 14 amino acids long. Trimming at V came to 3 bases and at J to 6 bases, leaving 5 bases not matched to a gene. Germline CDR1 and CDR2: SGHRS and YFSETQ. The chain's CDR3 is CASSSTGTDEKLFF. The CDR3 nucleotides are TGCGCCAGCAGCTCCACCGGGACAGATGAAAAACTGTTTTTT.

This sequence joins TRBV4-2 and TRBJ2-7, with D possibly being TRBD1 (7 bases). This CDR3 is 15 amino acids long. With 1 base removed from V and 5 bases from J, the gap between germline ends came to 15 bases. Per germline, CDR1 LGHNA and CDR2 YNFKEQ. The CDR3 reads CASSQGDRDSNEQYF. The CDR3 DNA reads as TGTGCCAGCAGCCAAGGAGACAGGGACTCAAACGAGCAGTACTTC.

The gene calls are TRBV6-5 and TRBJ2-3; 8 bases agree with TRBD2. V trimming: 5 bases; J trimming: 3 bases; junction bases outside the gene matches: 7. Germline assignment: CDR1 MNHEY and CDR2 SVGAGI. The CDR3 runs to 15 residues. The CDR3 protein is CASSQVGGGTDTQYF. As DNA, the CDR3 is TGTGCCAGCAGTCAGGTCGGGGGGGGGACAGATACGCAGTATTTT.

This sequence joins TRBV5-6 and TRBJ1-2, with 12 bases matching TRBD1. Unmatched junction bases numbered 8, after V lost 4 bases and J lost 1 base. CDR3 size: 17 residues. CDR1 SGHDT and CDR2 YYEEEE come from the germline V gene. CDR3 sequence: CASSTPGQGALNYGYTF. The CDR3 DNA reads TGTGCCAGCAGCACTCCGGGACAGGGGGCCCTTAACTATGGCTACACCTTC.